This entry lists 14 T cell receptor beta chains sequenced from one sample in a study of beta chain features in type 1 diabetes. Which antigens these TCRs recognize remains unknown. General study findings and limits: TCRB CDR3s from Type 1 diabetes patients were moderately but significantly shorter in all four CD4+ subsets.

Expressed TCRB transcripts were sequenced after all isolated RNA was converted to cDNA. Here immunoSEQ multiplex PCR was the method, and the copy in TCRdb shows in-frame clones only, minus some. The sample lists around 690,000 clones, around 11% occurring once. Source material: naive CD4+ T cells from blood. The receptors originated from a man younger than 45 with type 1 diabetes.

The chain combines TRBV10-3 with TRBJ2-1, with 8 bases fitting TRBD1. The length of the CDR3 is 15 residues. After removal of 11 bases from V and 7 bases from J, the junction contained 16 bases not matched to a gene. Germline V lookup: CDR1 ENHRY, CDR2 SYGVKD. The CDR3 loop reads CAATPQGARDNEQFF. CDR3 DNA: TGTGCCGCCACCCCCCAGGGGGCGAGGGATAATGAGCAGTTCTTC.

V and J are TRBV13 and TRBJ1-3; perhaps TRBD1 as D (5 bases). The CDR3 has 16 amino acids. The germline V gene encodes CDR1 PRHDT and CDR2 FYEKMQ (reference sequence). V was shortened by 6 bases and J by 0 bases, with 15 bases between the two germline ends. The chain's CDR3 is CASSYFGGGSGNTIYF. The CDR3 bases are TGTGCCAGCAGTTATTTCGGGGGTGGCTCTGGAAACACCATATATTTT.

This clone was picked up a small number of times. The chain joins TRBV27 to TRBJ1-4; no firm D call. Germline assignment: CDR1 MNHEY and CDR2 SMNVEV (reference sequence). This CDR3 has 16 amino acids. V was trimmed by 5 bases and J by 0 bases, leaving 13 bases between them. The DNA of the CDR3 is TGTGCCAGCAGTCGTACAATAGGTGCAACTAATGAAAAACTGTTTTTT. Its translation: CASSRTIGATNEKLFF. Complete variable domain (other parts from reference TRBV27 and TRBJ1-4): EAQVTQNPRYLITVTGKKLTVTCSQNMNHEYMSWYRQDPGLGLRQIYYSMNVEVTDKGDVPEGYKVSRKEKRNFPLILESPSPNQTSLYFCASSRTIGATNEKLFFGSGTQLSVL.

The chain recombines TRBV9 with TRBJ2-5; D is perhaps TRBD2 (6 bases). CDR3 length: 12 residues. V lost 9 bases, J lost 2 bases, and 11 bases lay in between. CDR1 and CDR2 from the germline V gene are SGDLS and YYNGEE. CDR3 amino acids: CATLEGQETQYF. The CDR3 DNA follows: TGTGCCACCCTGGAGGGGCAAGAGACCCAGTACTTC.

This chain links TRBV7-3 with TRBJ2-1; TRBD2 matches at 8 bases. The CDR3 sequence is 17 residues long. After removal of 1 base from V and 8 bases from J, the junction contained 13 bases not matched to a gene. Germline values: CDR1 SGHTA, CDR2 FQGTGA. The CDR3 loop reads CASSLRGRGAPEDEQFF. The CDR3 DNA reads TGTGCCAGCAGCTTAAGGGGGCGGGGGGCCCCTGAGGATGAGCAGTTCTTC.

This chain uses TRBV30 with TRBJ2-7; tentative D call: TRBD1 (6 bases). The CDR3 contains 14 residues. Germline CDR1 GTSNPN, CDR2 SVGIG (reference sequence). V lost 7 bases to trimming and J lost 9 bases, with 25 bases between them. The CDR3 reads CASKRQVAGGRQYF. The CDR3 nucleotides are TGTGCCTCGAAAAGACAGGTTGCTGGGGGACGGCAGTACTTC.

This clone came up a few times. Distinct nucleotide sequences in the sample also encode this CDR3. The chain recombines TRBV29-1 with TRBJ2-5; a weak D match, TRBD2 (5 bases). In germline, CDR1 is SQVTM, CDR2 ANQGSEA. CDR3 length: 13 amino acids. Trimming left V 3 bases short and J 1 base short, with 9 bases between. The CDR3 DNA follows: TGCAGCGTTGAGCGGACTGCCCAAGAGACCCAGTACTTC. Protein: CSVERTAQETQYF.

This clone was seen a handful of times. Other nucleotide sequences in the sample specify the same CDR3. The chain is built from TRBV5-4 and TRBJ2-3; 9 bases align to TRBD1. This CDR3 is 15 amino acids long. With V trimmed by 3 bases and J by 3 bases, 5 bases remained unmatched. The germline CDR1 and CDR2 sequences are SGHNT and YYREEE (reference sequence). CDR3 in DNA: TGTGCCAGCAGCTCACCGGGACAGGGAACAGATACGCAGTATTTT. It yields the protein CASSSPGQGTDTQYF.

J is TRBJ1-2 and V is TRBV4-3; D call uncertain. V shed 0 bases and J shed 6 bases, with 20 bases lying between them. Per germline, CDR1 LGHNA and CDR2 YSLEER. The CDR3 sequence is 17 residues long. In DNA form, the CDR3 reads TGCGCCAGCAGCCAAGATCCAATCCGGGCGCCAACGAATGGCTACACCTTC. Its translation: CASSQDPIRAPTNGYTF.

The CDR3 protein is CASSLRTGGNTEAFF. In nucleotides, the CDR3 is TGTGCCAGCAGTCTGAGGACAGGGGGGAACACTGAAGCTTTCTTT. This chain uses TRBV6-5 with TRBJ1-1; 10 bases map to TRBD1. The J segment lost 1 base and the V segment lost 5 bases, leaving 4 bases of the junction unmatched. The germline CDR1 and CDR2 sequences are MNHEY and SVGAGI. The CDR3 spans 15 residues.

V gene TRBV11-2 combines with J gene TRBJ1-4, with no clear D. V was trimmed by 10 bases and J by 0 bases, leaving 9 bases between them. Looked up from germline, CDR1 is SGHAT and CDR2 is FQNNGV. The CDR3 has 13 amino acids. DNA for the CDR3: TGTGCCACGGCCCATGCAACTAATGAAAAACTGTTTTTT. Encoded protein: CATAHATNEKLFF.

This clone was detected only a few times. The rearrangement links TRBV29-1 to TRBJ2-5; either TRBD1 or TRBD2 may fit D (5 bases each). The J call may be wrong; the DNA end is better matched by TRBJ2-7. CDR1 SQVTM and CDR2 ANQGSEA come from the germline V gene. The CDR3 spans 13 residues. This CDR3 is CSVAGTDSYEQYF. The CDR3, as DNA: TGCAGCGTCGCCGGGACCGACTCCTACGAGCAGTACTTC.

V gene TRBV7-2 combines with J gene TRBJ2-1; the D is unclear. Per germline, CDR1 SGHTA and CDR2 FQGNSA. This CDR3 region has 11 residues. Between the trimmed V and J ends, which lost 2 bases and 9 bases, there was a span of 5 bases. This CDR3 reads CASSLRVEQFF. Here the CDR3 DNA reads TGTGCCAGCAGCTTACGGGTTGAGCAGTTCTTC.

This clone was seen more than once but under ten times. The sample contains more than one DNA sequence encoding this CDR3. V is TRBV10-3 and J is TRBJ1-3; D is ambiguous. There are 14 residues in the CDR3. Germline V gene sequence: CDR1 ENHRY, CDR2 SYGVKD. V was trimmed by 7 bases and J by 0 bases, leaving 10 bases between them. Written as DNA, the CDR3 is TGTGCCATCAACACCCCCAGCTCTGGAAACACCATATATTTT. This sequence encodes CAINTPSSGNTIYF.